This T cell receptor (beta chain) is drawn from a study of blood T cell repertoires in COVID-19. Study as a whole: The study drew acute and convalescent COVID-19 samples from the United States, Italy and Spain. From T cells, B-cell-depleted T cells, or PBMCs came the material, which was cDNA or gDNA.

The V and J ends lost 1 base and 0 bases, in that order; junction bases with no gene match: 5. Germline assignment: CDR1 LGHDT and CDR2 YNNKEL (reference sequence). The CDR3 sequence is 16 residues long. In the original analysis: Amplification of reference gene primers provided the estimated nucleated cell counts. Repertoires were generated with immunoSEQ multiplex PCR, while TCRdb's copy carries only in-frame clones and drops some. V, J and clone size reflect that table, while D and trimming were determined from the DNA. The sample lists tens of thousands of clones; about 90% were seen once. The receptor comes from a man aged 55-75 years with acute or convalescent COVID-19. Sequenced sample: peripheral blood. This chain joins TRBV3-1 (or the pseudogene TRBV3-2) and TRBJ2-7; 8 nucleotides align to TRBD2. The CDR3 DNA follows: TGTGCCAGCAGCCAAGTAGGCACTAGCGGCTCCTACGAGCAGTACTTC. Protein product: CASSQVGTSGSYEQYF.